This passage covers 8 T cell receptor beta chains from one sample sequenced in a study of T cell repertoires in cytomegalovirus infection. MiXCR was run by TCRdb on the reads, yielding one entry per CDR3 protein. This sample has a few hundred thousand distinct CDR3 sequences, with around 25% found just once. For these TCRs, the target antigens are not known. The source was cultured PBMCs, collected from culture after CMV antigen stimulation. These receptors all stem from a human donor in good health (CMV status not recorded). Some clones in this sample may be carry-over from other donors' samples.

V usage is TRBV7-1 and J usage is TRBJ1-1, with 8 bases fitting TRBD1. TRBV7-1 is filed as an ORF, its function uncertain. CDR3 length: 12 residues. Trimming took 5 bases from V and 7 from J; bases not matched to a gene: 3. Here the CDR3 DNA reads TGTGCCAGCAGCACGGACAGGGTTGAAGCTTTCTTT. It yields the protein CASSTDRVEAFF.

V is TRBV24-1 and J is TRBJ2-6; no definite D call. Germline CDR1 is KGHDR and CDR2 is SFDVKD. The CDR3 consists of 14 residues. Trimming left V 9 bases short and J 1 base short, with 9 bases between. The CDR3 coding sequence is TGTGCCACCGGGCCGTCGTCTGGGGCCAACGTCCTGACTTTC. Translated: CATGPSSGANVLTF.

The chain links TRBV11-1 to TRBJ2-1; 10 nucleotides align to TRBD2. The V segment lost 7 bases and the J segment 2 bases; nucleotides outside the gene matches: 8. This CDR3 is built from 16 residues. Germline V gives CDR1 SGHAT, CDR2 FQDESV (reference sequence). CDR3 sequence reads: CASKEKGTSAYNEQFF. The CDR3 nucleotides read TGTGCCAGCAAAGAGAAAGGGACTAGCGCCTACAATGAGCAGTTCTTC.

This clonotype was detected only a few times. This CDR3 is CASSRTGNSNQPQHF. The DNA for the CDR3 is TGTGCCAGCAGTCGGACAGGGAATAGCAATCAGCCCCAGCATTTT. V usage is TRBV6-2 or TRBV6-3 and J usage is TRBJ1-5; 8 bases map to TRBD1. V dropped 5 bases and J dropped 0; count of bases not matched to a gene: 3. In germline, CDR1 is MNHEY, CDR2 SVGEGT. This CDR3 has 15 residues.

The chain carries TRBV7-9 and TRBJ2-6; D unclear. Germline CDR1 and CDR2: SEHNR and FQNEAQ (reference sequence). With 6 bases removed from V and 0 bases from J, the gap between germline ends came to 18 bases. The CDR3 is 18 residues long. Here the CDR3 reads CASRTGSNTFSGANVLTF. In nucleotides, the CDR3 is TGTGCCAGCAGGACCGGTAGTAATACCTTCTCTGGGGCCAACGTCCTGACTTTC.

The chain joins TRBV6-6 to TRBJ1-5, with a tentative D call TRBD1 (5 bases). Trimming stripped 10 bases from V and 1 base from J, with 14 bases between. CDR3 length equals 14 residues. The germline V gene has CDR1 MNHNY and CDR2 SVGAGI (reference sequence). The DNA for the CDR3 is TGTGCCACCCTCCCGCGGGGGAGCAATCAGCCCCAGCATTTT. Amino acids: CATLPRGSNQPQHF.

The chain links TRBV5-1 to TRBJ2-3, with TRBD2 identical over 9 bases. The CDR3 sequence is 15 residues long. V was pared by 7 bases and J by 4 bases, with 10 bases of the junction left unmatched. Per germline, CDR1 SGHRS and CDR2 YFSETQ. The CDR3 region is CASRLAGTGADTQYF. The CDR3, as DNA: TGCGCCAGCCGTCTAGCGGGAACGGGTGCAGATACGCAGTATTTT.

The chain couples TRBV6-5 to TRBJ1-6; 10 bases line up with TRBD1. The CDR3 runs to 15 residues. Germline-derived CDR1 and CDR2 are MNHEY and SVGAGI. The junction had 2 bases not matched to a gene; V was cut back by 0 bases and J by 9 bases. CDR3 in amino acids: CASSYSDRGRSPLHF. The CDR3 DNA is TGTGCCAGCAGTTACTCCGACAGGGGGCGTTCACCCCTCCACTTT.